One and the same sample provided the 21 T cell receptor beta chains below, sequenced in a study of PD-1 blockade in mismatch repair-deficient tumors. The assay was immunoSEQ multiplex PCR, and TCRdb's table has in-frame clones only and misses some. This table holds 65,000 to 80,000 clones, almost 80% found once. The material was peripheral blood, obtained 2 weeks after starting pembrolizumab. The receptors shown here come from an adult with mismatch repair-deficient cancer.

V and J are TRBV28 and TRBJ1-1; TRBD1 might be the D (6 bases). CDR1 and CDR2 from the germline V gene are MDHEN and SYDVKM. V lost 2 bases and J 0 bases, leaving 22 bases between the germline ends. This CDR3 contains 19 residues. CDR3 nucleotides: TGTGCCAGCAGTTTAGCTGCCGGGACAATTCCCCTTATGAACACTGAAGCTTTCTTT. It yields the protein CASSLAAGTIPLMNTEAFF.

This clone was picked up a small number of times. V and J are TRBV15 and TRBJ1-4, with D perhaps matching TRBD1 (6 bases). CDR1 and CDR2 from the germline V gene are LNHNV and YYDKDF (reference sequence). V shed 1 base and J shed 12 bases, with 12 bases lying between them. CDR3 length equals 13 residues. For the CDR3, the DNA is TGTGCCACCAGCAGAGGATACAGGGCCGAACTGTTTTTT. It translates to CATSRGYRAELFF.

The chain carries TRBV6-1 and TRBJ1-2; 8 bases are shared with TRBD1. This CDR3 comprises 14 residues. V was clipped by 4 bases and J by 7 bases; unmatched bases: 8. Germline values: CDR1 MNHNS, CDR2 SASEGT. The CDR3 DNA follows: TGTGCCAGCAGTGTACGGACAGGGAGAGGTGGCTACACCTTC. Translated: CASSVRTGRGGYTF.

The rearrangement uses TRBV6-5 and TRBJ2-1, with 7 positions matching TRBD2. The CDR3 spans 15 residues. Germline CDR1 is MNHEY and CDR2 is SVGAGI. V lost 2 bases to trimming and J lost 7 bases; unmatched junction nucleotides: 8. Written as DNA, the CDR3 is TGTGCCAGCAGTTACGGCGGGAGAGGAAGAAATGAGCAGTTCTTC. Translation gives CASSYGGRGRNEQFF.

The chain combines TRBV9 with TRBJ2-1, with D unclear. The CDR3 runs 13 residues. V was shortened by 1 base and J by 9 bases, with 11 bases between the two germline ends. Germline V gene sequence: CDR1 SGDLS, CDR2 YYNGEE. The DNA of the CDR3 is TGTGCCAGCAGCGTACGGCGGTACGGTGAGCAGTTCTTC. Its translation is CASSVRRYGEQFF.

This clone has only a few counts. This rearrangement joins TRBV28 to TRBJ2-6; D is possibly TRBD1 or TRBD2 (5 bases each). Trimming stripped 6 bases from V and 4 bases from J, with 19 bases between. This CDR3 region has 17 residues. The germline gives CDR1 MDHEN, CDR2 SYDVKM. This CDR3 is CASRSPLPGTGANVLTF. Written as DNA, the CDR3 is TGTGCCAGCAGATCACCGCTCCCGGGGACCGGGGCCAACGTCCTGACTTTC.

This clone has just a few counts. The chain uses TRBV19 and TRBJ1-1; D ambiguous. The V end was cut by 4 bases, the J end by 5 bases, with 14 bases between. Germline V CDR1 and CDR2: LNHDA, SQIVND (reference sequence). CDR3 length: 14 residues. The CDR3 spells CASSTRGVGTEAFF. The DNA of the CDR3 is TGTGCCAGTAGTACCCGGGGAGTAGGGACTGAAGCTTTCTTT.

The chain is built from TRBV19 and TRBJ2-2; TRBD1 matches at 7 bases. The CDR3 length is 14 residues. Germline CDR1 and CDR2: LNHDA and SQIVND (reference sequence). After removal of 7 bases from V and 6 bases from J, the junction contained 8 bases not matched to a gene. This chain's CDR3 is CASIGQDIPGELFF. The DNA for the CDR3 is TGTGCCAGTATTGGACAGGACATTCCCGGGGAGCTGTTTTTT.

CDR3 DNA: TGTGCCAGCAGTTTAGTCGCGGGAGAGTCAGATACGCAGTATTTT. Amino acid sequence: CASSLVAGESDTQYF. The chain combines TRBV27 with TRBJ2-3; 7 bases are shared with TRBD2. The germline gives CDR1 MNHEY, CDR2 SMNVEV (reference sequence). The ends lost 2 bases at V and 4 bases at J; junction bases unmatched: 6. This CDR3 has 15 residues.

The chain uses TRBV7-8 and TRBJ1-2; D call uncertain. This CDR3 has 14 amino acids. The germline V gene encodes CDR1 SGHVS and CDR2 FQNEAQ. V was clipped by 4 bases and J by 4 bases, with 13 bases between them. CDR3 sequence: CASSSFKGSYGYTF. In DNA, the CDR3 is TGTGCCAGCAGCTCTTTCAAAGGGAGCTATGGCTACACCTTC.

This chain joins TRBV5-1 and TRBJ2-1; 10 bases align to TRBD2. Per germline, CDR1 SGHRS and CDR2 YFSETQ. After removal of 5 bases from V and 9 bases from J, the junction contained 8 bases not matched to a gene. This CDR3 contains 14 residues. CDR3 residues: CASRFGIAGGEQFF. The CDR3 bases are TGCGCCAGCAGATTTGGAATAGCGGGGGGTGAGCAGTTCTTC.

This rearrangement joins TRBV27 to TRBJ2-2; D call uncertain. This CDR3 is built from 12 residues. Per the germline V gene, CDR1 is MNHEY and CDR2 is SMNVEV (reference sequence). Trimming cost V 2 bases and J 6 bases, with 4 bases left between them. The CDR3 region has the DNA TGTGCCAGCAGTTTAAGGTCCGGGGAGCTGTTTTTT. It codes for CASSLRSGELFF.

This clone has just a few counts. The rearrangement links TRBV9 to TRBJ1-2; no reliable D call. V shed 0 bases and J shed 1 base, with 4 bases lying between them. This CDR3 is 13 amino acids long. Germline lookup yields CDR1 SGDLS and CDR2 YYNGEE. The CDR3 DNA follows: TGTGCCAGCAGCGTAGGGGTTAACTATGGCTACACCTTC. Translation gives CASSVGVNYGYTF.

The chain links TRBV5-1 to TRBJ1-1; no clear D gene. V was clipped by 4 bases and J by 3 bases, with 10 bases between them. CDR1 is SGHRS, CDR2 YFSETQ, per germline. The CDR3 runs to 13 residues. The CDR3 is CASSLLPDTEAFF. In DNA, the CDR3 is TGCGCCAGCAGCCTACTACCCGACACTGAAGCTTTCTTT.

This clone was observed a handful of times. The V gene is TRBV2, the J gene TRBJ2-1; weak D call: TRBD2 (6 bases). The CDR3 covers 10 residues. The V end lost 7 bases, the J end lost 8 bases, and 6 bases lay between the germline ends. In germline, CDR1 is SNHLY, CDR2 FYNNEI. Here the CDR3 DNA reads TGTGCCAGCACGGGGGATGAGCAGTTCTTC. Its protein product is CASTGDEQFF.

The chain has TRBV6-1 and TRBJ2-2; D gene unclear. Germline V gene lookup returns CDR1 MNHNS and CDR2 SASEGT. There are 11 residues in the CDR3. V was clipped by 8 bases and J by 9 bases, with 10 bases between them. The CDR3 region has the DNA TGTGCCAGCGGCCCCGCTTGGGAGCTGTTTTTT. Encoded protein: CASGPAWELFF.

J is TRBJ1-5 and V is TRBV5-8, with 8 bases that match TRBD1. This CDR3 has 17 amino acids. Germline CDR1 and CDR2: SGHTS and YDEGEE. Trimming removed 3 bases from V and 5 bases from J; junction bases left unmatched: 13. Written as DNA, the CDR3 is TGTGCCAGCAGCTCGGACAGGGCAGTGGGCAGAGATCAGCCCCAGCATTTT. The encoded protein is CASSSDRAVGRDQPQHF.

The rearrangement joins TRBV7-8 to TRBJ2-6, with TRBD1 as a possible D gene (6 bases). The germline V and J ends were trimmed by 2 bases and 0 bases, with 8 bases remaining between them. The CDR3 spans 16 residues. Per germline, CDR1 SGHVS and CDR2 FQNEAQ. The CDR3 loop is CASSLQGTSGANVLTF. Written as DNA, the CDR3 is TGTGCCAGCAGCTTACAGGGGACCTCTGGGGCCAACGTCCTGACTTTC.

V is TRBV19 and J is TRBJ2-7; D gene unclear. Trimming shortened V by 5 bases and J by 3 bases, and 8 bases separated the two germline ends. Germline-derived CDR1 and CDR2 are LNHDA and SQIVND (reference sequence). The CDR3 is 12 amino acids. In DNA form, the CDR3 reads TGTGCCAGTAGTCCGTCTAACTACGAGCAGTACTTC. Translating it yields CASSPSNYEQYF.

The genes are TRBV10-3 and TRBJ2-2; D gene ambiguous. Germline CDR1 reads ENHRY; CDR2 reads SYGVKD. V gave up 0 bases and J gave up 11 bases, with 7 bases separating them. This CDR3 is 12 amino acids long. The CDR3 DNA reads as TGTGCCATCAGTGAGTCGGACGGAGAGCTGTTTTTT. Encoded protein: CAISESDGELFF.

This chain links TRBV7-3 with TRBJ2-1; TRBD2 matches at 8 bases. This CDR3 is 15 amino acids long. Germline trimming cut 3 bases from V and 1 base from J; bases unmatched to any gene: 2. Germline V gene sequence: CDR1 SGHTA, CDR2 FQGTGA. The CDR3 reads CASSFSGSSYNEQFF. The CDR3 bases are TGTGCCAGCAGCTTCAGCGGGAGTTCCTACAATGAGCAGTTCTTC.